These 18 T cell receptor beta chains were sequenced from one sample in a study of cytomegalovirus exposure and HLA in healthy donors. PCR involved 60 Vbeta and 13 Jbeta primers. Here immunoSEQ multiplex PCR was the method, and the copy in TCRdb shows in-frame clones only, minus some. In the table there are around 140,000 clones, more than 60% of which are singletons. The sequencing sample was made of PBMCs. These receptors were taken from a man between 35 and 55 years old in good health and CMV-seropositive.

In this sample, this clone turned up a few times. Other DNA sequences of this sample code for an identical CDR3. The CDR3 DNA sequence: TGTGCCAGCAGTCCCCGGTCCTATGGCTACACCTTC. It specifies CASSPRSYGYTF. The chain uses TRBV28 and TRBJ1-2, with unresolved D. Looked up from germline, CDR1 is MDHEN and CDR2 is SYDVKM. V was clipped by 5 bases and J by 4 bases, with 8 bases between them. This CDR3 region has 12 residues.

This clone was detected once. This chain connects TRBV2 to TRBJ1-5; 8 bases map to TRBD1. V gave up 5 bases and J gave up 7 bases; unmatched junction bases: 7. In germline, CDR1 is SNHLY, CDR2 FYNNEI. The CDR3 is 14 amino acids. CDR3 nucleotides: TGTGCCAGCAGTCCTCAGGGGGCGCGACAGCCCCAGCATTTT. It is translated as CASSPQGARQPQHF.

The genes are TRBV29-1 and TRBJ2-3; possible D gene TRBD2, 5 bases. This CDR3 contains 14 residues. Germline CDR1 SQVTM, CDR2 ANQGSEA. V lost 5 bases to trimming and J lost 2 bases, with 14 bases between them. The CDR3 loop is CSVRVGVNTDTQYF. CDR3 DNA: TGCAGCGTTAGGGTGGGAGTAAACACAGATACGCAGTATTTT.

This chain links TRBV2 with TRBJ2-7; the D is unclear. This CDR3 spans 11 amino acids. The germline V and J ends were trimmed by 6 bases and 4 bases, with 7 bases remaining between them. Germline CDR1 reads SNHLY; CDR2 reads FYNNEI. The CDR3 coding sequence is TGTGCCAGCAGCCTCCTGTACGAGCAGTACTTC. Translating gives CASSLLYEQYF.

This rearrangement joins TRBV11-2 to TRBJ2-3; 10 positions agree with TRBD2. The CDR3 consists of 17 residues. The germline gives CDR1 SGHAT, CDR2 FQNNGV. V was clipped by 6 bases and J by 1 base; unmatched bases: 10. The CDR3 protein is CASRLAGAAAGTDTQYF. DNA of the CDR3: TGTGCCAGCAGGCTAGCGGGAGCCGCCGCTGGCACAGATACGCAGTATTTT.

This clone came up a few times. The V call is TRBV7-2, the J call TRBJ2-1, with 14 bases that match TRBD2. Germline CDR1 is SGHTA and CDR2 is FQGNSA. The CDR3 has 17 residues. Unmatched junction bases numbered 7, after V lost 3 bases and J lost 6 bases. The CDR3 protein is CASSFGTSGSNRNEQFF. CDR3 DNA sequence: TGTGCCAGCAGCTTCGGGACTAGCGGGAGCAACCGCAATGAGCAGTTCTTC.

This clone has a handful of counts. The CDR3 protein is CASSGQKNGELFF. CDR3 bases: TGTGCCAGCAGCGGACAAAAGAACGGGGAGCTGTTTTTT. The rearrangement joins TRBV6-4 to TRBJ2-2; weak D call: TRBD1 (5 bases). CDR3 length equals 13 residues. The V end lost 6 bases, the J end lost 7 bases, and 12 bases lay between the germline ends. Germline CDR1 MRHNA, CDR2 SNTAGT.

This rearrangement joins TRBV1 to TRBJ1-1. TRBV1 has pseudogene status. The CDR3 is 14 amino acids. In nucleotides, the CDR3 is TGCACCAGCAGCCAAATGGGAGTGAACACTGAAGCTTTCTTT. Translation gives CTSSQMGVNTEAFF.

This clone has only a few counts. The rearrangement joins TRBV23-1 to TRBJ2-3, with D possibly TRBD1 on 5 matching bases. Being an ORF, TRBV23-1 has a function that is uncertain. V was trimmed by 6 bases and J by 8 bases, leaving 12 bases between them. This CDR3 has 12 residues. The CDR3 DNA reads TGCGCCAGCAGGACAGTTTTGAGTACGCAGTATTTT. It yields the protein CASRTVLSTQYF.

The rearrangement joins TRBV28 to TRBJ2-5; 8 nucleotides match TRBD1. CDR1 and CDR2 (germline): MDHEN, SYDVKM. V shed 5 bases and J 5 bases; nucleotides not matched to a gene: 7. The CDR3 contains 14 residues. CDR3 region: CASSTAGGVETQYF. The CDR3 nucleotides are TGTGCCAGCAGTACCGCAGGGGGCGTGGAGACCCAGTACTTC.

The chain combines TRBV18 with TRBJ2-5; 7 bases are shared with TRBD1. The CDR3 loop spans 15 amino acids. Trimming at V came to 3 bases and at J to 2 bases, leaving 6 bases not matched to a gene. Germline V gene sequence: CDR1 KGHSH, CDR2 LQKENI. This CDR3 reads CASSPRGPGQETQYF. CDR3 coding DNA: TGTGCCAGCTCACCGAGGGGGCCGGGACAAGAGACCCAGTACTTC.

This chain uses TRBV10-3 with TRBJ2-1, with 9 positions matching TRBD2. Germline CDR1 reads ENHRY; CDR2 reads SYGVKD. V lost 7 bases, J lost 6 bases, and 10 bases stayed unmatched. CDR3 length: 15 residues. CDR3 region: CAIKSSGRNSNEQFF. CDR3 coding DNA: TGTGCCATCAAATCAAGCGGGAGGAATTCCAATGAGCAGTTCTTC.

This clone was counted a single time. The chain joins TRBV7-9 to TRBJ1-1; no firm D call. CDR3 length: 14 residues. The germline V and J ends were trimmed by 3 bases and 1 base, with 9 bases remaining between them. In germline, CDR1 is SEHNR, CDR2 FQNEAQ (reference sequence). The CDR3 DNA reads TGTGCCAGCAGCTTGCCGGGAGAGAACACTGAAGCTTTCTTT. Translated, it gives CASSLPGENTEAFF.

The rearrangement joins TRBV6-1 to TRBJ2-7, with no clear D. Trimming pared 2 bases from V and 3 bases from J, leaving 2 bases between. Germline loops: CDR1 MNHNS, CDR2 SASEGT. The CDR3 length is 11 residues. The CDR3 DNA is TGTGCCAGCAGTGAACTCTACGAGCAGTACTTC. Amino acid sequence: CASSELYEQYF.

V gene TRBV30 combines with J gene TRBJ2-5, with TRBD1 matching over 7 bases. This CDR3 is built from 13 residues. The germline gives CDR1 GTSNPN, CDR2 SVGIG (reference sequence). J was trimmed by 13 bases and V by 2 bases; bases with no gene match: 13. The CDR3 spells CAWSPTPGQTLYF. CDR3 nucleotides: TGTGCCTGGAGTCCCACCCCGGGACAGACCTTGTACTTC.

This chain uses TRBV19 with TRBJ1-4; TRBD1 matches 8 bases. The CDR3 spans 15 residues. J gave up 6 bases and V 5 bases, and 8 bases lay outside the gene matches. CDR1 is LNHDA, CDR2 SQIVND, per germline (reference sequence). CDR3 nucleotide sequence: TGTGCCAGTAGTCGACCGCAGGGGGCTGATGAAAAACTGTTTTTT. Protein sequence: CASSRPQGADEKLFF.

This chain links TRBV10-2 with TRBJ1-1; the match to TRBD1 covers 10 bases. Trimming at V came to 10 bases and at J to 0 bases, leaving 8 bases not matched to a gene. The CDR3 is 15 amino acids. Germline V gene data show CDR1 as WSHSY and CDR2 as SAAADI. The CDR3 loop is CATKPGQGMNTEAFF. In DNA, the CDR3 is TGCGCCACAAAACCGGGACAGGGGATGAACACTGAAGCTTTCTTT.

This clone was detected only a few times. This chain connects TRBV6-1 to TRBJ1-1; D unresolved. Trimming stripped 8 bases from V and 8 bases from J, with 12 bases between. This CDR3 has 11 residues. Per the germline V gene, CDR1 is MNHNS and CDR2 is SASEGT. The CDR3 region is CASAAGLEAFF. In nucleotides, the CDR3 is TGTGCCAGCGCGGCTGGTTTAGAAGCTTTCTTT.